The clone carrying this TCR beta chain was seen repeatedly, ten times or more. What it binds is unknown. The sample originates from a study of identical twins. Study findings and constraints: With beta out-of-frame sequences, excess sharing by twins was weaker. Because invariant MAIT and iNKT cells could be present, zero-insertion analyses could be partly confounded.

Template switching created a universal primer site, and the cDNA included unique molecular identifiers. TCRdb reprocessed the 5' RACE reads via MiXCR and lists one record per CDR3 protein. The profile shows 420,000 or so distinct CDR3 sequences, approximately 17% of them singletons. The CDR3 length is 17 residues. CDR1 is SGHDT and CDR2 is YYEEEE in the germline V gene. The germline V and J ends were trimmed by 0 bases and 0 bases, with 14 bases remaining between them. This clonotype originated in a man between 50 and 59 years old in good health. The chain joins TRBV5-6 to TRBJ2-3, with D tentatively TRBD2 (7 bases). Specimen: naive T cells sorted from blood. The CDR3 DNA reads as TGTGCCAGCAGCTTGGAAGTTGGGGGGGCAAGCACAGATACGCAGTATTTT. As protein: CASSLEVGGASTDTQYF.